The clone carrying this T cell receptor beta chain was observed many times. The germline V gene encodes CDR1 LNHDA and CDR2 SQIVND (reference sequence). The CDR3 extends over 13 amino acids. V was clipped by 6 bases and J by 3 bases; unmatched bases: 3. This sample is part of a study of CD8 T cells in ankylosing spondylitis. TCRdb redid the calling of the 5' RACE reads with MiXCR, one entry per CDR3 protein. This sample has nearly 350,000 distinct CDR3 sequences, with roughly 14% found just once. The sequence came from a male donor with ankylosing spondylitis or in good health (not recorded which). The chain links TRBV19 to TRBJ1-1; 8 bases align to TRBD1. The sequencing sample was made of blood, either unsorted or a sorted T cell fraction (not recorded which). CDR3 DNA sequence: TGTGCCAGTAGCCCGACAGGGGACACTGAAGCTTTCTTT. It codes for CASSPTGDTEAFF.